These T cell receptor beta chains were read from a single sample in a study of blood T cell repertoires in COVID-19. Sequenced by immunoSEQ multiplex PCR; TCRdb stores in-frame clones only, minus some. The sample shows roughly 250,000 clones, around 87% of them seen only once. The sequencing sample was made of peripheral blood. These receptors were obtained from a woman in her forties or fifties with acute or convalescent COVID-19. Both conserved end residues are part of each CDR3. D genes are given only for firm matches. Some rows mark clone size as missing; the rest say once, few, many or name a class of expanded clone.

>TRBV30|TRBD1|NA|TRBJ2-1
CAWSDPGTGNNEQFF
TGTGCCTGGAGTGACCCCGGGACAGGGAACAATGAGCAGTTCTTC
>TRBV5-6|NA|NA|TRBJ1-4
CASSFGTANEKLFF
TGTGCCAGCAGCTTTGGTACTGCAAATGAAAAACTGTTTTTT
>TRBV6-2/TRBV6-3|NA|NA|TRBJ1-1
CASSYLRGTEAFF
TGTGCCAGCAGTTACCTCCGGGGGACTGAAGCTTTCTTT
>TRBV7-2|NA|NA|TRBJ1-5
CASSFRSNQPQHF
TGTGCCAGCAGCTTCAGGAGCAATCAGCCCCAGCATTTT
>TRBV28|NA|NA|TRBJ2-3
CASRLRADTQYF
TGTGCCAGCCGCCTGAGGGCAGATACGCAGTATTTT
>TRBV28|NA|few|TRBJ2-7
CASIGQLLYEQYF
TGTGCCAGCATTGGGCAGTTACTCTACGAGCAGTACTTC
>TRBV6-6|NA|NA|TRBJ1-1
CASSPGVPFGFGNTEAFF
TGTGCCAGCAGTCCAGGGGTCCCATTCGGTTTCGGGAACACTGAAGCTTTCTTT
>TRBV5-1|TRBD2|NA|TRBJ2-5
CASSIRLAGIQETQYF
TGCGCCAGCAGCATACGACTAGCGGGGATCCAAGAGACCCAGTACTTC
>TRBV7-2|NA|NA|TRBJ2-3
CASSFGGNTDTQYF
TGTGCCAGCAGCTTTGGCGGAAACACAGATACGCAGTATTTT
>TRBV7-9|NA|NA|TRBJ2-5
CASSLASYETQYF
TGTGCCAGCAGCTTAGCTAGCTACGAGACCCAGTACTTC
>TRBV28|NA|NA|TRBJ1-5
CASSSPWGGGNQPQHF
TGTGCCAGCAGTTCCCCCTGGGGCGGTGGCAATCAGCCCCAGCATTTT
>TRBV7-2|NA|NA|TRBJ2-3
CASSQSWRGGTDTQYF
TGTGCCAGCAGCCAGTCCTGGCGGGGAGGCACAGATACGCAGTATTTT
>TRBV12-5|TRBD2|NA|TRBJ2-1
CASGLSASGATSYNEQFF
TGTGCTAGTGGTTTGTCGGCTAGCGGGGCGACCTCCTACAATGAGCAGTTCTTC
>TRBV12-3/TRBV12-4|NA|NA|TRBJ2-2
CASSFQGRELFF
TGTGCCAGCAGTTTTCAGGGGAGGGAGCTGTTTTTT
>TRBV20-1|NA|NA|TRBJ2-7
CSAPTTYEQYF
TGCAGTGCGCCGACTACCTACGAGCAGTACTTC
>TRBV24-1|NA|few|TRBJ2-3
CATSDLQTGTDTQYF
TGTGCCACCAGTGATTTGCAAACGGGCACAGATACGCAGTATTTT
>TRBV2|NA|NA|TRBJ2-2
CASDKDSNTGELFF
TGTGCCAGCGATAAAGACTCGAACACCGGGGAGCTGTTTTTT
>TRBV6-6|TRBD2|NA|TRBJ2-3
CASSPPGLAGVRDTQYF
TGTGCCAGCAGTCCGCCGGGACTAGCGGGAGTCAGAGATACGCAGTATTTT
>TRBV18|NA|NA|TRBJ1-1
CASSPGQSGNTEAFF
TGTGCCAGCTCACCTGGACAGTCCGGTAACACTGAAGCTTTCTTT
>TRBV11-2|NA|few|TRBJ2-7
CASSLDLTATYEQYF
TGTGCCAGCAGCTTAGATCTGACAGCAACCTACGAGCAGTACTTC
>TRBV5-1|NA|NA|TRBJ1-6
CASSLAGGLGSPLHF
TGCGCCAGCAGCTTGGCTGGGGGCCTTGGTTCACCCCTCCACTTT
>TRBV19|NA|NA|TRBJ1-1
CASSPQGFSNTEAFF
TGTGCCAGTAGTCCCCAGGGATTTTCGAACACTGAAGCTTTCTTT
>TRBV7-2|NA|NA|TRBJ1-2
CASSLVRQLYGYTF
TGTGCCAGCAGCTTAGTCCGACAGCTCTATGGCTACACCTTC
>TRBV19|TRBD2|NA|TRBJ2-7
CASSMVGLAGAAYEQYF
TGTGCCAGTAGTATGGTCGGACTAGCGGGAGCCGCCTACGAGCAGTACTTC
>TRBV19|TRBD2|NA|TRBJ2-7
CASTQLGLADYEQYF
TGTGCCAGTACCCAACTGGGGCTAGCGGACTACGAGCAGTACTTC